This T cell receptor (beta chain) originates from a study of blood T cell repertoires in COVID-19 (dated by TCRdb to the early 2020s). In the study overall: The collaborator samples originated in the United States, Italy and Spain and spanned the acute and convalescent phases of COVID-19. The prospective study material was composed of cDNA or gDNA derived from T cells, B-cell-depleted T cells, or PBMCs. Deeply sampled blood TCRbeta repertoires from subjects exposed to, actively infected with, or recovered from COVID-19 were included in the dataset. A freely available public database, intended as a resource for researchers studying the immune response to SARS-CoV-2, is where the repertoires were released. Samples came from the ongoing ImmuneRACE study (first 160 participants) plus 1,254 subjects from 6 global collaborators. The sample metadata nearly always contained a de-identified subject ID, COVID-19 status, age in years and sex. Where HLA class I and class II types were available, the types were taken from metadata supplied by the sample provider, not from assay-based typing. The investigation overall reported the following: The quantity of clinical and demographic metadata differed by source and by participant and was supplied without curation.

TCRbeta CDR3 regions were amplified from genomic DNA using the immunoSEQ Assay, a bias-controlled multiplex PCR. Per the original workflow: The number of nucleated cells in each sample was estimated from the amplification of reference gene primers within the assay. To quantify the absolute abundance of each unique TCRbeta CDR3 rearrangement, sequence reads were collapsed and filtered. Productive Simpson clonality was computed per sample as the square root of Simpson's diversity index over productive rearrangements. In TCRdb, the immuneACCESS table is reduced to in-frame sequences with V and J assigned. These tables do not hold every clone; where another copy was compared, an unresolved V gene accounts for under half, and the others remain unexplained. V, J and clone size were drawn from that table, and D and trimming were deduced from the DNA. The sample table lists hundreds of thousands of clones, about 73% of them with a count of one. The biggest ten clones account for around 3.2% of the sample.

A word on this clone: What this receptor recognizes is not known. The input lacks base qualities; no much larger clone sits a single base away.

Each collaborating institution followed its own protocols to collect whole blood in K2EDTA tubes. For TCRbeta analysis, collaborator samples were shipped as frozen whole blood, as isolated PBMCs, or as DNA extracted from either sample type. There are 13 amino acids in the CDR3, from cysteine to phenylalanine inclusive. Here the CDR3 DNA is all that survives: 39 bases in frame from base 1. The germline V end is reduced by 1 base and the J end by 3 bases; junction bases left unmatched: 3. For CDR1 and CDR2, the germline V gene (reference sequence) lists GTSNPN and SVGIG. The sample was peripheral blood. This receptor chain uses TRBV30 and TRBJ2-7; a stretch of 7 junction bases matches TRBD1. The origin of this receptor is a woman older than 75 with acute or convalescent COVID-19. The DNA is as follows: TGTGCCTGGAGTGAAGGGGGCAGCTACGAGCAGTACTTC. Translated, this is CAWSEGGSYEQYF.